The 3 T cell receptor beta chains in this list originate from one sample, sequenced in a study of T cells in Graves' hyperthyroidism and ophthalmopathy. TCR beta CDR3 regions were amplified from RNA transcripts. HTBI primers were used for first-round RT-PCR of the TCR CDR3. MiXCR, run by TCRdb on the multiplex PCR reads, gives a single entry per CDR3 protein. The table has hundreds of thousands of distinct CDR3 sequences, 38% seen once. Material for sequencing was blood. Receptors originate from a man between 18 and 29 years old with Graves' hyperthyroidism.

The chain combines TRBV9 with TRBJ1-3, with D hard to call. This CDR3 spans 15 amino acids. Germline V gene lookup returns CDR1 SGDLS and CDR2 YYNGEE. The V and J ends lost 0 bases and 0 bases respectively, with 7 bases between them. The CDR3 DNA follows: TGTGCCAGCAGCGTAGGTTCGGTCTCTGGAAACACCATATATTTT. It translates to CASSVGSVSGNTIYF. The full variable domain, with the rest looked up from reference TRBV9 and TRBJ1-3, is DSGVTQTPKHLITATGQRVTLRCSPRSGDLSVYWYQQSLDQGLQFLIQYYNGEERAKGNILERFSAQQFPDLHSELNLSSLELGDSALYFCASSVGSVSGNTIYFGEGSWLTVV.

Of note for this clonotype: The junction departs from germline at one end; a sequencing error may be responsible. The chain recombines TRBV11-2 with TRBJ2-7; 12 bases match TRBD1. Germline CDR1 SGHAT, CDR2 FQNNGV. The CDR3 has 13 residues. The CDR3 spells CASTGTGGSEQYF. CDR3 DNA: TGCGCCAGCACCGGGACAGGGGGCAGCGAGCAGTACTTC. Full variable domain (remainder filled in from reference TRBV11-2 and TRBJ2-7): EAGVAQSPRYKIIEKRQSVAFWCNPISGHATLYWYQQILGQGPKLLIQFQNNGVVDDSQLPKDRFSAERLKGVDSTLKIQPAKLEDSAVYLCASTGTGGSEQYFGPGTRLTVT.

This chain links TRBV6-5 with TRBJ2-5; D remains unclear. CDR1 and CDR2 from the germline V gene are MNHEY and SVGAGI. The CDR3 has 14 amino acids. Trimming took 6 bases from V and 0 from J, leaving 11 bases between them. In nucleotides, the CDR3 is TGTGCCAGCAGCGAGAGCACGTACCAAGAGACCCAGTACTTC. Translating gives CASSESTYQETQYF.